These 18 T cell receptor beta chains originate from one sample sequenced in a study of naive and memory T cell subsets. An equimolar mix of two oligonucleotides served as the beta constant-region primer for TRBC1 and TRBC2. The ligated cDNA underwent four PCR rounds using SP2 and nested alpha and beta constant-region primers. TCRdb ran MiXCR on the UMI-ligation and nested PCR reads and lists one entry per CDR3 protein. The table includes 95,000 to 150,000 distinct CDR3 sequences, just over 35% detected once. Material: central memory CD4+ T cells from blood. These receptors originate from a human donor in good health.

The V call is TRBV2, the J call TRBJ2-7; 7 positions match TRBD2. Germline CDR1 is SNHLY and CDR2 is FYNNEI. This CDR3 is built from 15 residues. V lost 6 bases and J lost 5; bases outside the gene matches: 13. The CDR3 loop is CASRTNAGELNEQYF. The CDR3 DNA reads as TGTGCCAGCAGGACTAACGCGGGAGAACTAAACGAGCAGTACTTC.

V usage is TRBV12-3 or TRBV12-4 and J usage is TRBJ1-2; D remains unclear. V lost 5 bases and J 4 bases, leaving 14 bases between the germline ends. The CDR3 extends over 14 amino acids. As DNA, the CDR3 is TGTGCCAGCAGTCCCCGAGCTCGAGGCTATGGCTACACCTTC. Residues: CASSPRARGYGYTF.

This clonotype has only a few counts. The chain carries TRBV6-2 or TRBV6-3 and TRBJ1-5; D might be TRBD1 (6 bases). The CDR3 extends over 13 amino acids. Germline V gives CDR1 MNHEY, CDR2 SVGEGT. Trimming took off 7 bases at V and 4 bases at J, with 11 bases between the two ends. The CDR3 loop is CASTRDTNQPQHF. CDR3 DNA: TGTGCCAGCACACGGGACACTAATCAGCCCCAGCATTTT.

V is TRBV6-5 and J is TRBJ2-7; tentatively, D is TRBD1 or TRBD2 (5 bases each). The ends were cut back, 2 bases at V and 0 bases at J, with 11 bases in the middle. CDR3 length: 15 amino acids. CDR1 and CDR2 (germline): MNHEY, SVGAGI. The CDR3 here is CASSYVRGNSYEQYF. CDR3 bases: TGTGCCAGCAGTTACGTCCGGGGCAACTCCTACGAGCAGTACTTC.

The CDR3 DNA follows: TGTGCCAGCAAAATAATAGGACCCATGAACACTGAAGCTTTCTTT. Translation: CASKIIGPMNTEAFF. The chain carries TRBV6-5 and TRBJ1-1, with no clear D. This CDR3 region has 15 residues. The germline gives CDR1 MNHEY, CDR2 SVGAGI. V lost 7 bases, J lost 0 bases, and 15 bases lay in between.

This clonotype was detected only a few times. This chain uses TRBV28 with TRBJ2-5; D is perhaps TRBD1 (5 bases). Germline V gene sequence: CDR1 MDHEN, CDR2 SYDVKM. V lost 2 bases and J 3 bases, leaving 16 bases between the germline ends. The CDR3 runs 16 residues. Here the CDR3 DNA reads TGTGCCAGCAGTTTAAGGGATTACAGGAGTAAAGAGACCCAGTACTTC. Translating gives CASSLRDYRSKETQYF.

This clonotype was picked up a small number of times. This chain joins TRBV3-1 and TRBJ1-1, with 7 bases lining up with TRBD1. From germline, CDR1 is LGHDT and CDR2 YNNKEL (reference sequence). The CDR3 has 14 amino acids. With V trimmed by 4 bases and J by 3 bases, 5 bases remained unmatched. The CDR3 spells CASSPKGAHTEAFF. For the CDR3, the DNA is TGTGCCAGCAGCCCAAAGGGGGCGCACACTGAAGCTTTCTTT.

This clonotype appeared a few times. The rearrangement links TRBV12-3 or TRBV12-4 to TRBJ1-5; D not resolved. This CDR3 contains 16 residues. The V end was cut by 3 bases, the J end by 0 bases, with 12 bases between. The CDR3 nucleotides read TGTGCCAGCAGTTTCTTGGCCTGGGGTAGCAATCAGCCCCAGCATTTT. Encoded protein: CASSFLAWGSNQPQHF.

This chain links TRBV14 with TRBJ2-2, with D hard to call. There are 13 residues in the CDR3. Germline CDR1 and CDR2: SGHDN and FVKESK. V lost 0 bases to trimming and J lost 8 bases, with 7 bases between them. The CDR3 bases are TGTGCCAGCAGCCAAGATCGGCGGGGGGAGCTGTTTTTT. Protein sequence: CASSQDRRGELFF.

This clonotype was seen only a few times. The J gene is TRBJ2-7, the V gene TRBV7-2; 8 bases match TRBD2. The CDR3 loop spans 15 amino acids. V lost 5 bases to trimming and J lost 5 bases; unmatched junction nucleotides: 11. Germline CDR1 SGHTA, CDR2 FQGNSA. CDR3 region: CASSAGGAGADEQYF. CDR3 bases: TGTGCCAGCAGCGCGGGCGGAGCGGGAGCCGACGAGCAGTACTTC.

This clonotype was seen a handful of times. The V call is TRBV5-4, the J call TRBJ2-5, with D perhaps TRBD2 (6 bases). V was shortened by 2 bases and J by 3 bases, with 8 bases between the two germline ends. The CDR3 extends over 13 amino acids. The germline CDR1 and CDR2 sequences are SGHNT and YYREEE (reference sequence). The CDR3 bases are TGTGCCAGCAGCTTTGGGGAGGAAGAGACCCAGTACTTC. Amino acid sequence: CASSFGEEETQYF.

This clonotype was detected once. This chain connects TRBV3-1 to TRBJ2-2; 9 bases are shared with TRBD1. The CDR3 has 17 residues. V was clipped by 5 bases and J by 0 bases; unmatched bases: 7. Germline values: CDR1 LGHDT, CDR2 YNNKEL (reference sequence). The CDR3 sequence is CASSSYRDRANTGELFF. CDR3 DNA: TGTGCCAGCAGCTCATACCGGGACAGGGCGAACACCGGGGAGCTGTTTTTT.

The J gene is TRBJ2-1, the V gene TRBV29-1, with D possibly matching TRBD2 (5 bases). There are 16 residues in the CDR3. Trimming removed 0 bases at V and 4 bases at J, with 16 bases between. Per the germline V gene, CDR1 is SQVTM and CDR2 is ANQGSEA. CDR3 protein: CSVEEEGLGKYNEQFF. The CDR3 DNA follows: TGCAGCGTTGAAGAAGAGGGCCTCGGGAAGTACAATGAGCAGTTCTTC.

This chain links TRBV7-2 with TRBJ2-1; TRBD1 aligns across 7 bases. The CDR3 totals 15 residues. The germline V gene encodes CDR1 SGHTA and CDR2 FQGNSA. V lost 7 bases and J lost 7; bases outside the gene matches: 13. The CDR3, as DNA: TGTGCCAGCACAAGCGACAGGGCAATAAGAAATGAGCAGTTCTTC. Its protein product is CASTSDRAIRNEQFF.

The V gene is TRBV30, the J gene TRBJ1-3, with D possibly matching TRBD1 (6 bases). Germline V gives CDR1 GTSNPN, CDR2 SVGIG (reference sequence). Trimming stripped 4 bases from V and 0 bases from J, with 10 bases between. This CDR3 has 14 residues. The chain's CDR3 is CAWTGASSGNTIYF. CDR3 sequence (DNA): TGTGCCTGGACAGGGGCGAGCTCTGGAAACACCATATATTTT.

This chain joins TRBV5-5 and TRBJ2-5; either TRBD1 or TRBD2 may supply D (5 bases each). Trimming pared 3 bases from V and 2 bases from J, leaving 11 bases between. This CDR3 spans 14 amino acids. CDR1 is SGHKS and CDR2 is YYEKEE in the germline V gene (reference sequence). As DNA, the CDR3 is TGTGCCAGCAGCTATCAGGGACCACAAGAGACCCAGTACTTC. This sequence encodes CASSYQGPQETQYF. The whole variable domain, remainder taken from reference TRBV5-5 and TRBJ2-5, is DAGVTQSPTHLIKTRGQQVTLRCSPISGHKSVSWYQQVLGQGPQFIFQYYEKEERGRGNFPDRFSARQFPNYSSELNVNALLLGDSALYLCASSYQGPQETQYFGPGTRLLVL.

This clonotype was detected a few times. This chain uses TRBV29-1 with TRBJ2-3; no clear D gene. Germline values: CDR1 SQVTM, CDR2 ANQGSEA. Trimming left V 3 bases short and J 1 base short, with 11 bases between. CDR3 length equals 14 residues. CDR3 in amino acids: CSVDPRLGTDTQYF. DNA of the CDR3: TGCAGCGTTGATCCCCGGTTGGGCACAGATACGCAGTATTTT.

The chain couples TRBV19 to TRBJ2-1, with unresolved D. The CDR3 runs 11 residues. V lost 9 bases, J lost 10 bases, and 13 bases lay in between. The germline CDR1 and CDR2 sequences are LNHDA and SQIVND (reference sequence). The DNA of the CDR3 is TGTGCCAGCCGGAGTGAGTGGGAGCAGTTCTTC. This encodes CASRSEWEQFF.